Listed here are 3 T cell receptor beta chains from one sample, sequenced in a study of blood T cell repertoires in COVID-19. Assay: immunoSEQ multiplex PCR; the TCRdb copy retains only in-frame clones and omits some. This table holds 100,000 to 150,000 clones, approximately 82% found once. What was sequenced was peripheral blood. The receptor set was obtained from a man aged 35-49 years with active or convalescent COVID-19.

This chain uses TRBV5-4 with TRBJ1-1, with 8 bases matching TRBD1. This CDR3 has 15 residues. With 3 bases clipped from V and 3 bases from J, the junction kept 7 bases outside the gene matches. Germline-derived CDR1 and CDR2 are SGHNT and YYREEE (reference sequence). The chain's CDR3 is CASSWMGQVDTEAFF. The CDR3 nucleotides are TGTGCCAGCAGCTGGATGGGACAGGTTGACACTGAAGCTTTCTTT.

V is TRBV9 and J is TRBJ1-4, with D possibly matching TRBD1 (6 bases). Germline V gene sequence: CDR1 SGDLS, CDR2 YYNGEE. Between the trimmed V and J ends, which lost 3 bases and 6 bases, there was a span of 15 bases. This CDR3 region has 15 residues. The CDR3 reads CASSGQQGFYEKLFF. The CDR3 region has the DNA TGTGCCAGCAGCGGTCAACAGGGATTTTATGAAAAACTGTTTTTT.

This clone was observed a handful of times. The CDR3 here is CASSLGDRDSNQPQHF. CDR3 nucleotides: TGTGCCAGCAGCTTAGGTGACAGGGATAGCAATCAGCCCCAGCATTTT. The chain is built from TRBV11-2 and TRBJ1-5; 7 bases agree with TRBD1. CDR1 SGHAT and CDR2 FQNNGV come from the germline V gene. Trimming cost V 1 base and J 0 bases; bases outside gene matches: 3. CDR3 length: 16 amino acids.